These 10 T cell receptor beta chains were sequenced from one sample in a study of cytomegalovirus exposure and HLA in healthy donors. A multiplex PCR was run with 60 Vbeta primers and 13 Jbeta primers. Assay used: immunoSEQ multiplex PCR; TCRdb lists only in-frame clones, some missing. The sample has about 180,000 clones; around 79% are singletons. The sample consisted of PBMCs. These receptors originate from a woman in her forties in good health and CMV-seronegative.

This clone was counted between two and nine times. The gene calls are TRBV4-2 and TRBJ1-4; D remains unclear. V was trimmed by 2 bases and J by 5 bases, leaving 18 bases between them. The germline CDR1 and CDR2 sequences are LGHNA and YNFKEQ. The CDR3 loop spans 17 amino acids. This CDR3 reads CASSQRRISGLNEKLFF. The CDR3 bases are TGTGCCAGCAGCCAACGTAGAATAAGCGGCTTGAATGAAAAACTGTTTTTT.

V usage is TRBV7-6 and J usage is TRBJ2-7; 11 bases agree with TRBD1. Germline values: CDR1 SGHVS, CDR2 FNYEAQ. Losses at the gene ends were 3 bases for V and 3 bases for J; bases not matched to a gene: 1. The CDR3 spans 14 residues. CDR3 DNA sequence: TGTGCCAGCAGCTTGGACAGGGGGCTCTACGAGCAGTACTTC. Protein product: CASSLDRGLYEQYF. The full variable domain, completed using reference TRBV7-6 and TRBJ2-7, is GAGVSQSPRYKVTKRGQDVALRCDPISGHVSLYWYRQALGQGPEFLTYFNYEAQQDKSGLPNDRFSAERPEGSISTLTIQRTEQRDSAMYRCASSLDRGLYEQYFGPGTRLTVT.

This sequence joins TRBV6-5 and TRBJ1-4, with 7 positions matching TRBD1. The CDR3 covers 15 residues. J lost 4 bases, V lost 0 bases, and 2 bases had no gene match. Germline values: CDR1 MNHEY, CDR2 SVGAGI. CDR3 in amino acids: CASSYSRDSNEKLFF. DNA for the CDR3: TGTGCCAGCAGTTACTCGAGGGACAGTAATGAAAAACTGTTTTTT.

The V call is TRBV4-2, the J call TRBJ1-1; D not certain. This CDR3 has 15 amino acids. Germline V gene lookup returns CDR1 LGHNA and CDR2 YNFKEQ. V shed 1 base and J shed 1 base, with 10 bases lying between them. The CDR3 DNA sequence: TGTGCCAGCAGCCAAGCGGGGAGCAGGAACACTGAAGCTTTCTTT. Residues: CASSQAGSRNTEAFF.

The chain recombines TRBV5-6 with TRBJ2-4; 7 nucleotides agree with TRBD1. The germline V gene encodes CDR1 SGHDT and CDR2 YYEEEE. This CDR3 comprises 15 residues. V trimming: 4 bases; J trimming: 3 bases; junction bases outside the gene matches: 7. CDR3 nucleotide sequence: TGTGCCAGCAGCCCCCAGGGGGATGGCAAAAACATTCAGTACTTC. Protein: CASSPQGDGKNIQYF.

V gene TRBV14 combines with J gene TRBJ2-6; TRBD1 might be the D (5 bases). Germline values: CDR1 SGHDN, CDR2 FVKESK. CDR3 length equals 14 residues. Trimming took 0 bases from V and 9 from J, leaving 9 bases between them. The CDR3 reads CASSQDRVSNVLTF. The CDR3 nucleotides read TGTGCCAGCAGCCAAGACAGGGTTAGCAACGTCCTGACTTTC.

The chain combines TRBV30 with TRBJ1-1; D possibly corresponds to TRBD1 (5 bases). Germline V gene data show CDR1 as GTSNPN and CDR2 as SVGIG (reference sequence). The CDR3 sequence is 12 residues long. The V end lost 7 bases, the J end lost 1 base, and 10 bases lay between the germline ends. The CDR3 sequence: CASSRENTEAFF. As DNA, the CDR3 is TGTGCCTCGTCCAGGGAGAACACTGAAGCTTTCTTT.

The J gene is TRBJ1-2, the V gene TRBV9; D call uncertain. This CDR3 is built from 14 residues. The V gene lost 4 bases and the J gene lost 8 bases, with 18 bases spanning the gap. Germline V gene data show CDR1 as SGDLS and CDR2 as YYNGEE. This CDR3 is CASSPVPSAEGYTF. DNA for the CDR3: TGTGCCAGCAGCCCTGTACCCAGCGCAGAGGGCTACACCTTC.

The gene calls are TRBV10-3 and TRBJ1-6, with 10 bases matching TRBD1. CDR3 length equals 16 residues. Trimming cost V 3 bases and J 4 bases; bases outside gene matches: 3. Germline V gene data show CDR1 as ENHRY and CDR2 as SYGVKD. For the CDR3, the DNA is TGTGCCATCAGTGACAAGGACAGGGGGTATAATTCACCCCTCCACTTT. Protein: CAISDKDRGYNSPLHF.

The chain couples TRBV19 to TRBJ2-2, with 9 bases aligning to TRBD2. Per the germline V gene, CDR1 is LNHDA and CDR2 is SQIVND (reference sequence). Trimming cost V 3 bases and J 4 bases; bases outside gene matches: 6. The CDR3 is 16 amino acids. DNA of the CDR3: TGTGCCAGTAGTATCCGTAGCGGGAGAGCCACCGGGGAGCTGTTTTTT. Translation gives CASSIRSGRATGELFF.